Listed here are 14 T cell receptor beta chains from one sample, sequenced in a study of tissue T cells after allogeneic stem cell transplantation. Sequenced by immunoSEQ multiplex PCR; TCRdb stores in-frame clones only, minus some. The sample has thousands of clones; 40% to 60% are singletons. Time point meaning: mouse harvest day 14 after allogeneic transplant. The graft held 10^6 splenic CD5+ T cells and 10^7 T-cell-depleted bone marrow cells. Specimen: gut tissue. Source of these receptors: a female BALB/c mouse given C57BL/6 T cells with graft-versus-host disease after an allogeneic hematopoietic cell transplant.

Details on this clone: Mouse germline and gene names are used. From the germline J gene comes the end of the CDR3, since the read stops 1 residue before it. The chain couples TRBV26 to TRBJ1-6, with D perhaps matching TRBD1 (6 bases). TRBJ1-6 is treated as an ORF (open reading frame) with a function not yet certain. The CDR3 loop spans 14 amino acids. Trimming took off 3 bases at V and 7 bases at J, with 10 bases between the two ends. From germline, CDR1 is KGHPV and CDR2 FQNQEV (reference sequence). The CDR3 protein is CASSLRQGNSPLYF. The CDR3 DNA, read in part, is TGTGCCAGCAGTCTTCGTCAGGGGAATTCGCCCCTCTAC.

This clone has only a few counts. Germline and genes: mouse. The CDR3 sequence is CASSLGEAQDTQYF. CDR3 DNA (partial): TGTGCCAGCTCTCTGGGGGAGGCCCAAGACACCCAGTAC. The chain joins TRBV12-1 to TRBJ2-5, with D perhaps matching TRBD1 or TRBD2 (5 bases each). The read falls 1 residue short of the CDR3 end, and the missing part is taken from the germline J gene. Trimming left V 1 base short and J 2 bases short, with 9 bases between. This CDR3 contains 14 residues. In germline, CDR1 is SGHSN, CDR2 HYEKVE.

Notes on this clone: Each gene name is a mouse one. Sequencing ends 1 residue short of the CDR3 end; the germline J gene provides the rest. The chain uses TRBV26 and TRBJ1-4; perhaps TRBD1 as D (6 bases). This CDR3 contains 15 residues. The V end lost 4 bases, the J end lost 5 bases, and 14 bases lay between the germline ends. CDR1 KGHPV and CDR2 FQNQEV come from the germline V gene (reference sequence). CDR3 in amino acids: CASSPPGGRNERLFF. CDR3 DNA (partial): TGTGCCAGCAGTCCCCCGGGGGGCAGGAACGAAAGATTATTT.

In regard to this clone: Gene names are mouse gene names. The CDR3 end lies 1 residue beyond the end of the read and is filled in from the germline J gene. The chain couples TRBV16 to TRBJ1-4; D is uncertain. With 1 base removed from V and 5 bases from J, the gap between germline ends came to 5 bases. The length of the CDR3 is 13 residues. Germline V gene lookup returns CDR1 SGHSA and CDR2 FRNQAP. The covered CDR3 bases are TGTGCAAGCAGCTTAGCCCGGAACGAAAGATTATTT. Translation gives CASSLARNERLF. The CDR3 in its entirety is CASSLARNERLFF.

Points on this clone: Germline and genes here are mouse. This chain's CDR3 is CASSQDPIANSDYTF. The sequenced CDR3 bases are TGTGCCAGCAGCCAAGATCCCATTGCAAACTCCGACTACACC. The V call is TRBV5, the J call TRBJ1-2, with unresolved D. The missing CDR3 end, 1 residue past where the read stops, is filled in from the germline J gene. Germline V gene sequence: CDR1 LGHNA, CDR2 YNLKQL (reference sequence). This CDR3 has 15 amino acids. Trimming left V 0 bases short and J 0 bases short, with 8 bases between.

By proportion, this clone is medium-sized. Germline and genes here are mouse. The observed sequence ends 1 residue before the CDR3 terminus, with the missing tail filled in from the germline J gene. The V and J genes are TRBV26 and TRBJ2-4; TRBD1 matches at 10 bases. The V segment lost 6 bases and the J segment 0 bases; nucleotides outside the gene matches: 3. The CDR3 runs to 15 residues. In germline, CDR1 is KGHPV, CDR2 FQNQEV (reference sequence). The CDR3 reads CASSGDRGSQNTLYF. Incomplete CDR3 DNA: TGTGCCAGCAGCGGGGACAGGGGAAGTCAAAACACCTTGTAC.

This clone came up a few times. Gene and germline names: mouse. The read halts 1 residue ahead of the CDR3 end, with the missing end drawn from the germline J gene. The J gene is TRBJ2-2, the V gene TRBV26; D assignment may be TRBD1 or TRBD2 (5 bases each). The CDR3 contains 16 residues. Germline V gives CDR1 KGHPV, CDR2 FQNQEV (reference sequence). Between the trimmed V and J ends, which lost 1 base and 0 bases, there was a span of 9 bases. The sequenced part of the CDR3 DNA is TGTGCCAGCAGTCTGTTTGGGGCTGCAAACACCGGGCAGCTCTAC. Its protein is CASSLFGAANTGQLY. In full, the CDR3 reads CASSLFGAANTGQLYF.

This clone was counted a single time. All gene names here are mouse names. The read ends 1 residue shy of where the CDR3 ends; the end is completed using the germline J gene. The chain carries TRBV3 and TRBJ1-5, with D tentatively TRBD1 (6 bases). CDR1 and CDR2 (germline): SNHLY, FYNGKV (reference sequence). The V end lost 4 bases, the J end lost 4 bases, and 8 bases lay between the germline ends. CDR3 length equals 13 residues. CDR3 residues: CASSWTVNQAPLF. CDR3 DNA, as far as it was read: TGTGCCAGCAGCTGGACAGTTAACCAGGCTCCGCTT.

As to this clone: Each gene name is a mouse one. From the germline J gene comes the end of the CDR3, since the read stops 1 residue before it. V and J are TRBV15 and TRBJ2-1, with 9 positions matching TRBD1. The germline V gene encodes CDR1 SGHND and CDR2 FRSKSL. The CDR3 is 15 amino acids. V was pared by 1 base and J by 4 bases, with 2 bases of the junction left unmatched. CDR3 DNA (partial): TGTGCCAGCAGTTTAGAACAGGGGGCTTATGCTGAGCAGTTC. This encodes CASSLEQGAYAEQF. In full, the CDR3 is CASSLEQGAYAEQFF.

This clone has just a few counts. Gene and germline names: mouse. The sequenced fragment ends 1 residue before the CDR3 boundary, so the rest is inferred from the germline J gene. J is TRBJ2-1 and V is TRBV19; possibly TRBD1 for D (6 bases). Germline V gene sequence: CDR1 FNHDT, CDR2 SITEND (reference sequence). The CDR3 has 13 residues. V lost 7 bases to trimming and J lost 1 base, with 9 bases between them. CDR3 DNA (partial): TGTGCCAGCTTGGGACAAAACTATGCTGAGCAGTTC. Protein product: CASLGQNYAEQF. The CDR3 reads in full as CASLGQNYAEQFF.

As concerns this clone: Gene names are mouse gene names. The CDR3 extends 1 residue past the end of the read, so its final part is completed from the germline J gene. The J gene is TRBJ2-4, the V gene TRBV26; D is possibly TRBD1 (6 bases). V lost 2 bases and J 0 bases, leaving 6 bases between the germline ends. Germline V gives CDR1 KGHPV, CDR2 FQNQEV (reference sequence). This CDR3 spans 14 amino acids. The CDR3 protein is CASSLQGSQNTLYF. The CDR3 DNA, read in part, is TGTGCCAGCAGTCTGCAGGGGAGTCAAAACACCTTGTAC. The full variable domain, its missing parts supplied by reference TRBV26 and TRBJ2-4, is NSKVIQTPRYLVKGQGQKAKMRCIPEKGHPVVFWYQQNKNNEFKFLINFQNQEVLQQIDMTEKRFSAECPSNSPCSLEIQSSEAGDSALYLCASSLQGSQNTLYFGAGTRLSVL.

This clone has more than one count but fewer than ten. Gene names are mouse gene names. The read ends 1 residue before the CDR3 terminus; that terminus is restored from the germline J gene. V is TRBV26 and J is TRBJ2-2, with D hard to call. This CDR3 is built from 14 residues. Germline V gene lookup returns CDR1 KGHPV and CDR2 FQNQEV (reference sequence). Trimming cost V 2 bases and J 6 bases, with 10 bases left between them. CDR3 in amino acids: CASSLNGKSGQLYF. CDR3 bases read: TGTGCCAGCAGTCTGAATGGGAAATCCGGGCAGCTCTAC.

In regard to this clone: Genes and germline are mouse. The CDR3 end falls 1 residue outside the read, so it is completed with the germline J gene. The rearrangement uses TRBV26 and TRBJ1-1; D remains ambiguous. The CDR3 consists of 12 residues. V lost 5 bases to trimming and J lost 0 bases, with 4 bases between them. Per the germline V gene, CDR1 is KGHPV and CDR2 is FQNQEV (reference sequence). The chain's CDR3 is CASSSANTEVFF. Partial CDR3 DNA: TGTGCCAGCAGTTCTGCAAACACAGAAGTCTTC. The entire variable domain, with the rest obtained from reference TRBV26 and TRBJ1-1, is as follows: NSKVIQTPRYLVKGQGQKAKMRCIPEKGHPVVFWYQQNKNNEFKFLINFQNQEVLQQIDMTEKRFSAECPSNSPCSLEIQSSEAGDSALYLCASSSANTEVFFGKGTRLTVV.

To note about this clone: The listed genes are named as in mouse. The CDR3 extends 1 residue past the end of the read, so its final part is completed from the germline J gene. The rearrangement uses TRBV26 and TRBJ1-1; no definite D call. Germline CDR1 is KGHPV and CDR2 is FQNQEV (reference sequence). The CDR3 length is 11 residues. Trimming cost V 6 bases and J 0 bases, with 2 bases left between them. The sequenced CDR3 bases are TGTGCCAGCAGGCAGAACACAGAAGTCTTC. This translates into CASRQNTEVF. The CDR3 reads in full as CASRQNTEVFF.